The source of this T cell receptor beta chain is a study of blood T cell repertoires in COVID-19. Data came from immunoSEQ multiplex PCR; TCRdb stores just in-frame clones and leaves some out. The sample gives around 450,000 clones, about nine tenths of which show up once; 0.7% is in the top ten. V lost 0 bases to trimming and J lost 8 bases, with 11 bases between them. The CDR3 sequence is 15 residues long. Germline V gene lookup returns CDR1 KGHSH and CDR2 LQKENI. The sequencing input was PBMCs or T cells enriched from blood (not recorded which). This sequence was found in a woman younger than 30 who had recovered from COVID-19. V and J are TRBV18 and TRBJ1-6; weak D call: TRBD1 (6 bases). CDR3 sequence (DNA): TGTGCCAGCTCACCACCCAGGGGCAGCGATTCACCCCTCCACTTT. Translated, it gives CASSPPRGSDSPLHF.